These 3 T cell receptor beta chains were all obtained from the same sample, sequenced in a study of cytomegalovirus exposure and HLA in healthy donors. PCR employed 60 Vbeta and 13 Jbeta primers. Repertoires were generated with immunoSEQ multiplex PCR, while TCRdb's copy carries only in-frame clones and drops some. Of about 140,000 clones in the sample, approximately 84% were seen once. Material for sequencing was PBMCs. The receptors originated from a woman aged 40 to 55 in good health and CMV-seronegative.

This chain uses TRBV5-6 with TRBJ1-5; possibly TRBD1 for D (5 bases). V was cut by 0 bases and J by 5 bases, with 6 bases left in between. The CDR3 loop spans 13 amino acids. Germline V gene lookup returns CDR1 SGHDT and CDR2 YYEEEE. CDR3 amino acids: CASSLGRDQPQHF. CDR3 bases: TGTGCCAGCAGCTTGGGCAGGGATCAGCCCCAGCATTTT.

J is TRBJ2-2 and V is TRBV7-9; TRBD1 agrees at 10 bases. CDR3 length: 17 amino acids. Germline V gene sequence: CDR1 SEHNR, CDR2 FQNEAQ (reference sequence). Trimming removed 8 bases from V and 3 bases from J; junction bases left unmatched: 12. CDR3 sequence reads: CASGQVAGQGYTGELFF. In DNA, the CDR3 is TGTGCCAGCGGCCAAGTGGCGGGACAGGGGTACACCGGGGAGCTGTTTTTT. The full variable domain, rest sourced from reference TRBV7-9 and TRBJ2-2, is DTGVSQNPRHKITKRGQNVTFRCDPISEHNRLYWYRQTLGQGPEFLTYFQNEAQLEKSRLLSDRFSAERPKGSFSTLEIQRTEQGDSAMYLCASGQVAGQGYTGELFFGEGSRLTVL.

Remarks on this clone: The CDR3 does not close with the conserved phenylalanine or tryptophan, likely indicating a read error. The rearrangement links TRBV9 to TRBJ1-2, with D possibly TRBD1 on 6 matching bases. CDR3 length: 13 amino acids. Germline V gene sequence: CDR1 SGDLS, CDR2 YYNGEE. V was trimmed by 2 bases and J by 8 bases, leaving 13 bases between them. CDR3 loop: CASSVDSLRGYTL. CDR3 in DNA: TGTGCCAGCAGCGTGGACAGCCTGAGAGGCTACACCCTC.